The present entry profiles one TCR beta chain with its context. The data belong to a study of blood T cell repertoires in COVID-19. Trimming removed 0 bases from V and 3 bases from J, with 24 bases in between. The CDR3 length is 21 residues. Germline assignment: CDR1 LGHNA and CDR2 YSLEER. The method was immunoSEQ multiplex PCR; TCRdb's version includes in-frame clones alone and lacks a portion of them. The table includes approximately 120,000 clones, approximately 90% detected once. The chain carries TRBV4-3 and TRBJ2-6; possible D gene TRBD2, 6 bases. This TCR was sampled from a man aged 45 to 65 with COVID-19, enrolled during active disease. The sequenced sample consisted of peripheral blood. The CDR3: CASSQDAQVFQRGLGANVLTF. In DNA, the CDR3 is TGCGCCAGCAGCCAAGATGCACAGGTTTTTCAAAGGGGACTTGGGGCCAACGTCCTGACTTTC.